Described below is a single T cell receptor beta chain sequence and its context. Its antigen is undetermined. Generated by immunoSEQ multiplex PCR, the TCRdb table keeps only in-frame clones and is missing some. The data hold over 100,000 clones, with around 89% observed a single time. The CDR3 is 12 residues long. CDR1 and CDR2 (germline): LGHNA, YSLEER. V lost 2 bases, J lost 4 bases, and 5 bases lay in between. The data are from a study of identifying expanded T cells in peripheral blood. General study points: Differentially abundant clones: roughly 1.2 between replicates, 16.4 at around 2 weeks, 19 to 20 at four. Across healthy donors, higher total template counts meant significantly greater approximately two-week count variance.

Healthy donors had no documented immune events, such as infections, while sampled. V is TRBV4-3 and J is TRBJ1-2; D call uncertain. Sequencing was done on a sample of blood. The clonotype was recovered from a person between 18 and 69 years old in good health. CDR3 protein: CASSQRSYGYTF. The CDR3 DNA reads as TGCGCCAGCAGCCAACGGAGCTATGGCTACACCTTC.